Detailed here is one TCR beta chain. Its antigen is not known. This sample was included in a study of cytomegalovirus exposure and HLA in healthy donors. V was pared by 2 bases and J by 4 bases, with 3 bases of the junction left unmatched. CDR1 is MGHRA and CDR2 is YSYEKL in the germline V gene. CDR3 length equals 14 residues. Study results and caveats: DRB1 showed the most TCR associations and HLA-C the fewest in a later analysis, as rates varied by HLA locus. The authors confirmed in vitro that a few CMV-associated chains were specific for CMV antigens. Listed as cytomegalovirus-associated were around 160 TCR beta chains.

Donors were nominally healthy when sampled, though unrecorded immune exposures were likely. With 60 Vbeta and 13 Jbeta primers, the PCR was carried out. Clones were read by immunoSEQ multiplex PCR, and TCRdb kept only the in-frame ones, dropping some. This repertoire shows roughly 96,000 clones, about 70% found once; its top ten account for roughly 3%. This TCR derives from a female donor in good health and CMV-seropositive. This chain joins TRBV4-1 and TRBJ2-7; 9 bases align to TRBD1. The material sequenced was PBMCs. DNA of the CDR3: TGCGCCAGCAGCCAACCGGGACAGGGTTACGAGCAGTACTTC. Translated: CASSQPGQGYEQYF.